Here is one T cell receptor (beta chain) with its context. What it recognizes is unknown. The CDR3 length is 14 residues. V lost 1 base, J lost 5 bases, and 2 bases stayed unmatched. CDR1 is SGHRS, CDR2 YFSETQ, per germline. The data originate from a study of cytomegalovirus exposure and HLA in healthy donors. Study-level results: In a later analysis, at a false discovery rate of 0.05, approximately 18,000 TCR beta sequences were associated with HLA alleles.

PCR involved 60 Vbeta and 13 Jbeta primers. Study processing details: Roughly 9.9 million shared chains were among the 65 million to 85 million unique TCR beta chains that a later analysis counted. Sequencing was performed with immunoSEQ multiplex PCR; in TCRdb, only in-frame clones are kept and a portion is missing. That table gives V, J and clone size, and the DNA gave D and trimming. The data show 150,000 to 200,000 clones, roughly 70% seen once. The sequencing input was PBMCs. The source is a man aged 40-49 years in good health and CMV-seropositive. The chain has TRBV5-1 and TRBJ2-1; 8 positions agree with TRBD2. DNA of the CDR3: TGCGCCAGCAGCTTGCGGGGGGGGAACAATGAGCAGTTCTTC. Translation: CASSLRGGNNEQFF.